The 28 T cell receptor beta chains below all came from one sample that was sequenced in a study of T cell repertoires in cytomegalovirus infection. TCRdb processed the reads anew with MiXCR; each CDR3 protein has one entry. Here the sample spans about 490,000 distinct CDR3 sequences, about 26% being singletons. The sequencing input was PBMCs. The origin of the receptors is a human donor in good health (CMV status not recorded). Some clones in this sample may be carry-over from other donors' samples.

V and J are TRBV7-9 and TRBJ2-1; 11 nucleotides line up with TRBD2. The trim removed 4 bases at V and 7 bases at J, leaving 9 bases unmatched. Germline V gene data show CDR1 as SEHNR and CDR2 as FQNEAQ (reference sequence). There are 16 residues in the CDR3. The CDR3 region has the DNA TGTGCCAGCAGCTCCAGTCTGGGACTAGCGGTAAATGAGCAGTTCTTC. It encodes CASSSSLGLAVNEQFF.

This chain connects TRBV28 to TRBJ1-2; TRBD1 aligns across 8 bases. The CDR3 spans 15 residues. V gave up 7 bases and J gave up 2 bases; unmatched junction bases: 9. Germline-derived CDR1 and CDR2 are MDHEN and SYDVKM. CDR3 DNA: TGTGCCAGCACCCTAGGACAGGGACTCAACTATGGCTACACCTTC. Translation: CASTLGQGLNYGYTF.

This clonotype has more than one count but fewer than ten. The V and J genes are TRBV7-8 and TRBJ1-1; D perhaps matches TRBD1 (6 bases). Trimming removed 4 bases from V and 4 bases from J, with 13 bases in between. The CDR3 totals 14 residues. Germline V gives CDR1 SGHVS, CDR2 FQNEAQ. The CDR3 region is CASSWNQGSTEAFF. CDR3 nucleotide sequence: TGTGCCAGCAGCTGGAATCAGGGGAGCACTGAAGCTTTCTTT.

The rearrangement uses TRBV28 and TRBJ2-7, with D hard to call. There are 11 residues in the CDR3. Germline CDR1 MDHEN, CDR2 SYDVKM. Between the trimmed V and J ends, which lost 4 bases and 8 bases, there was a span of 9 bases. The CDR3 region is CASSSQEKQYF. Written as DNA, the CDR3 is TGTGCCAGCAGTTCCCAGGAGAAGCAGTACTTC.

This clonotype was recorded at least ten times. The chain combines TRBV7-2 with TRBJ1-3; perhaps TRBD1 as D (5 bases). Germline loops: CDR1 SGHTA, CDR2 FQGNSA. V was cut by 0 bases and J by 2 bases, with 11 bases left in between. The CDR3 loop spans 16 amino acids. In nucleotides, the CDR3 is TGTGCCAGCAGCTTAGCGCAGAGGGGCACTGGAAACACCATATATTTT. Protein sequence: CASSLAQRGTGNTIYF.

This clonotype came up many times. V and J are TRBV4-2 and TRBJ2-7, with 9 nucleotides matching TRBD1. Germline lookup yields CDR1 LGHNA and CDR2 YNFKEQ. V gave up 4 bases and J gave up 4 bases; unmatched junction bases: 5. The CDR3 sequence is 14 residues long. CDR3 protein: CASSPTGGEYEQYF. CDR3 DNA sequence: TGTGCCAGCAGCCCCACAGGGGGCGAATACGAGCAGTACTTC.

The chain recombines TRBV6-2 or TRBV6-3 with TRBJ2-7; no definite D call. CDR1 and CDR2 from the germline V gene are MNHEY and SVGEGT. CDR3 length: 15 amino acids. Trimming removed 5 bases at V and 0 bases at J, with 14 bases between. This CDR3 is CASSDTELSSYEQYV. CDR3 coding DNA: TGTGCCAGCAGTGACACAGAGTTAAGCTCCTACGAGCAGTACGTC.

V usage is TRBV5-1 and J usage is TRBJ1-1; TRBD1 aligns across 7 bases. This CDR3 has 14 amino acids. Losses at the gene ends were 2 bases for V and 1 base for J; bases not matched to a gene: 2. Germline values: CDR1 SGHRS, CDR2 YFSETQ. The CDR3 loop reads CASSFGTENTEAFF. The DNA for the CDR3 is TGCGCCAGCAGCTTTGGGACAGAGAACACTGAAGCTTTCTTT.

This rearrangement joins TRBV6-8 to TRBJ2-3; D gene unclear. V was trimmed by 0 bases and J by 2 bases, leaving 6 bases between them. Germline assignment: CDR1 MNHGY and CDR2 SAAAGT. The length of the CDR3 is 14 residues. The CDR3 DNA reads as TGTGCCAGCAGTTACTCTGAAGACACAGATACGCAGTATTTT. Translating it yields CASSYSEDTDTQYF.

This clonotype has a handful of counts. The V and J genes are TRBV28 and TRBJ2-1; D is unresolved. V lost 9 bases and J 4 bases, leaving 13 bases between the germline ends. The germline V gene has CDR1 MDHEN and CDR2 SYDVKM. This CDR3 is built from 13 residues. CDR3 sequence: CASLGPTYNEQFF. The CDR3 DNA follows: TGTGCCAGTTTGGGTCCCACATACAATGAGCAGTTCTTC. The full variable domain, completed using reference TRBV28 and TRBJ2-1, is DVKVTQSSRYLVKRTGEKVFLECVQDMDHENMFWYRQDPGLGLRLIYFSYDVKMKEKGDIPEGYSVSREKKERFSLILESASTNQTSMYLCASLGPTYNEQFFGPGTRLTVL.

V is TRBV10-3 and J is TRBJ2-2; D not certain. Trimming shortened V by 2 bases and J by 1 base, and 8 bases separated the two germline ends. The length of the CDR3 is 15 residues. Germline loops: CDR1 ENHRY, CDR2 SYGVKD. The CDR3 DNA reads as TGTGCCATCAGTGAGGGACGCCAGAACACCGGGGAGCTGTTTTTT. Translating it yields CAISEGRQNTGELFF.

The rearrangement uses TRBV20-1 and TRBJ2-2, with TRBD2 matching 7 bases. The CDR3 extends over 16 amino acids. Unmatched junction bases numbered 12, after V lost 6 bases and J lost 2 bases. CDR1 is DFQATT, CDR2 SNEGSKA, per germline (reference sequence). For the CDR3, the DNA is TGCAGTGCAAAGAGCGGGAAAATCTCCAACACCGGGGAGCTGTTTTTT. It codes for CSAKSGKISNTGELFF.

In this sample, this clonotype turned up a few times. A read error may explain this, as a much larger clone is one base away. This chain links TRBV12-3 or TRBV12-4 with TRBJ1-5; D gene uncertain. The CDR3 is made up of 11 amino acids. V lost 2 bases, J lost 6 bases, and 2 bases lay in between. The CDR3 sequence is CASSLSQPQHF. In DNA, the CDR3 is TGTGCCAGCAGTTTAAGTCAGCCCCAGCATTTT.

The chain links TRBV5-8 to TRBJ1-1; weak D call: TRBD1 (5 bases). This CDR3 is 15 amino acids long. Germline V gene sequence: CDR1 SGHTS, CDR2 YDEGEE. V lost 2 bases, J lost 2 bases, and 13 bases lay in between. The CDR3 bases are TGTGCCAGCAGCTTCGGGGGGTCCCTAAACACTGAAGCTTTCTTT. Protein sequence: CASSFGGSLNTEAFF.

The chain has TRBV28 and TRBJ1-3, with 9 bases lining up with TRBD1. CDR3 length: 15 amino acids. CDR1 is MDHEN and CDR2 is SYDVKM in the germline V gene. Losses at the gene ends were 7 bases for V and 1 base for J; bases not matched to a gene: 5. CDR3 bases: TGTGCCAGCACCCAGGACAGGGGTTCTGGAAACACCATATATTTT. It encodes CASTQDRGSGNTIYF.

The chain couples TRBV19 to TRBJ1-1; 9 bases agree with TRBD1. V shed 5 bases, J shed 1 base, and the junction held 11 bases outside the gene matches. Germline loops: CDR1 LNHDA, CDR2 SQIVND (reference sequence). The CDR3 spans 17 residues. CDR3 coding DNA: TGTGCCAGTAGTCCTTTGGACAGGGGAGTTAGGAACACTGAAGCTTTCTTT. It encodes CASSPLDRGVRNTEAFF.

This clonotype was detected only once. This chain uses TRBV7-3 with TRBJ2-2; the D gene is possibly TRBD2 (6 bases). The CDR3 has 15 residues. V was clipped by 5 bases and J by 4 bases, with 14 bases between them. Germline CDR1 SGHTA, CDR2 FQGTGA. The CDR3 sequence is CASSRGGSFTGELFF. The DNA for the CDR3 is TGTGCCAGCAGCCGTGGAGGGTCCTTCACCGGGGAGCTGTTTTTT. The full variable domain, its missing parts supplied by reference TRBV7-3 and TRBJ2-2, is GAGVSQTPSNKVTEKGKYVELRCDPISGHTALYWYRQSLGQGPEFLIYFQGTGAADDSGLPNDRFFAVRPEGSVSTLKIQRTERGDSAVYLCASSRGGSFTGELFFGEGSRLTVL.

This clonotype was recorded a few times. This chain uses TRBV6-2 or TRBV6-3 with TRBJ2-1; the D call may be TRBD1 or TRBD2 (6 bases each). Trimming left V 7 bases short and J 6 bases short, with 22 bases between. Looked up from germline, CDR1 is MNHEY and CDR2 is SVGEGT. This CDR3 contains 16 residues. The CDR3 reads CASTFRFLGGSNEQFF. The CDR3 DNA reads TGTGCCAGCACCTTTAGGTTTCTCGGGGGCTCCAATGAGCAGTTCTTC.

This clonotype came up many times. The chain carries TRBV7-9 and TRBJ2-1, with 7 nucleotides matching TRBD2. The V gene end was trimmed by 5 bases and the J gene end by 9 bases; junction bases not matched to a gene: 19. Germline CDR1 reads SEHNR; CDR2 reads FQNEAQ (reference sequence). The CDR3 spans 17 residues. The CDR3 bases are TGTGCCAGCAGCCAATCTCAGGGCGGGAGACCTCAGGCTGAGCAGTTCTTC. Its protein product is CASSQSQGGRPQAEQFF.

The chain links TRBV6-5 to TRBJ1-1; D might be TRBD1 (5 bases). V was cut by 5 bases and J by 11 bases, with 15 bases left in between. This CDR3 is built from 12 residues. Germline CDR1 reads MNHEY; CDR2 reads SVGAGI. DNA for the CDR3: TGTGCCAGCAGTCAGGGACCGGGGGGTGCTTTCTTT. Residues: CASSQGPGGAFF.

The chain employs TRBV5-4 and TRBJ2-5, with D perhaps matching TRBD2 (6 bases). Looked up from germline, CDR1 is SGHNT and CDR2 is YYREEE (reference sequence). There are 14 residues in the CDR3. V was cut by 4 bases and J by 4 bases, with 14 bases left in between. CDR3 region: CASSPTRVLETQYF. In DNA form, the CDR3 reads TGTGCCAGCAGCCCGACTAGGGTCCTAGAGACCCAGTACTTC. Full variable domain (outside the CDR3, taken from reference TRBV5-4 and TRBJ2-5): ETGVTQSPTHLIKTRGQQVTLRCSSQSGHNTVSWYQQALGQGPQFIFQYYREEENGRGNFPPRFSGLQFPNYSSELNVNALELDDSALYLCASSPTRVLETQYFGPGTRLLVL.

This clonotype was seen a handful of times. The rearrangement joins TRBV11-3 to TRBJ2-4; no clear D gene. This CDR3 contains 15 residues. From germline, CDR1 is SGHNT and CDR2 YENEEA. V lost 3 bases and J 4 bases, leaving 13 bases between the germline ends. In nucleotides, the CDR3 is TGTGCCAGCAGCTTCGGCGGAGTGCTGAAAAACATTCAGTACTTC. This codes for CASSFGGVLKNIQYF.

This chain links TRBV5-6 with TRBJ1-5, with D perhaps matching TRBD1 (5 bases). V lost 0 bases and J lost 1, with 8 bases in between. The CDR3 has 15 residues. Germline V gives CDR1 SGHDT, CDR2 YYEEEE. CDR3 bases: TGTGCCAGCAGCTTGGCAGGGATGAGCAATCAGCCCCAGCATTTT. Its protein is CASSLAGMSNQPQHF.

This clonotype occurred a few times. The chain carries TRBV20-1 and TRBJ2-3; D gene ambiguous. The V gene's germline CDR1 is DFQATT and CDR2 SNEGSKA (reference sequence). The CDR3 is made up of 15 amino acids. The V gene lost 0 bases and the J gene lost 0 bases, with 10 bases spanning the gap. As DNA, the CDR3 is TGCAGTGCTAGAGATCGTGGGGAAAGCACAGATACGCAGTATTTT. Its translation is CSARDRGESTDTQYF.

There are many counts of this clonotype. The chain is built from TRBV9 and TRBJ2-1; 7 bases fit TRBD2. V lost 0 bases to trimming and J lost 10 bases; unmatched junction nucleotides: 10. Germline V gene sequence: CDR1 SGDLS, CDR2 YYNGEE. The CDR3 length is 15 residues. CDR3 sequence: CASSVGSGIQIEQFF. In DNA, the CDR3 is TGTGCCAGCAGCGTAGGAAGCGGGATCCAAATAGAGCAGTTCTTC.

Only a few counts were recorded for this clonotype. The chain has TRBV27 and TRBJ2-5; either TRBD1 or TRBD2 may supply D (6 bases each). Germline CDR1 and CDR2: MNHEY and SMNVEV (reference sequence). The V gene lost 3 bases and the J gene lost 7 bases, with 21 bases spanning the gap. The CDR3 consists of 16 residues. The CDR3 region has the DNA TGTGCCAGCAGTTTGGGTCTTCCGGGGGCGGTTGGGACCCAGTACTTC. It yields the protein CASSLGLPGAVGTQYF.

This clonotype was found a few times. The chain couples TRBV4-1 to TRBJ2-5; tentatively, D is TRBD2 (6 bases). CDR1 is MGHRA and CDR2 is YSYEKL in the germline V gene. The length of the CDR3 is 14 residues. V lost 5 bases and J 5 bases, leaving 15 bases between the germline ends. CDR3 amino acids: CASSTGLLAETQYF. In DNA, the CDR3 is TGCGCCAGCAGCACGGGACTTCTCGCGGAGACCCAGTACTTC.

The chain employs TRBV7-9 and TRBJ1-1; D call uncertain. This CDR3 comprises 14 residues. Trimming removed 1 base from V and 2 bases from J, with 8 bases in between. The germline V gene has CDR1 SEHNR and CDR2 FQNEAQ (reference sequence). The CDR3 DNA follows: TGTGCCAGCAGCTTAGTCCAGGTTAACACTGAAGCTTTCTTT. This sequence encodes CASSLVQVNTEAFF.